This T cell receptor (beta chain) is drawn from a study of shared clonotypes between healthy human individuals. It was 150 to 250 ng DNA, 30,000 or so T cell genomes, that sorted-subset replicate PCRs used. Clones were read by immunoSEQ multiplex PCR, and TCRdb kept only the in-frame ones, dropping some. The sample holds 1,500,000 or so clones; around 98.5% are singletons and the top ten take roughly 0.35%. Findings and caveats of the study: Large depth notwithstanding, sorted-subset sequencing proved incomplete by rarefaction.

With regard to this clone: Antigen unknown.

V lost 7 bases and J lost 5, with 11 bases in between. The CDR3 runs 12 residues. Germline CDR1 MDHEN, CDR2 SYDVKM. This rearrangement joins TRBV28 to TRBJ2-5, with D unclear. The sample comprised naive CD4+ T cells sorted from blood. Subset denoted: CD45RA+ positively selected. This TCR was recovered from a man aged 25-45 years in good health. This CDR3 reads CASKSQMETQYF. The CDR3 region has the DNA TGTGCCAGCAAAAGTCAGATGGAGACCCAGTACTTC.